This T cell receptor (beta chain) was found in a study of T cell responses to AZD1222 COVID-19 vaccine. Findings and limits, study-wide: After the peak T cell response, and only then, were repertoires sampled. Within unmutated variant regions lay the reported targets of nearly half of spike-specific TCRs.

Trimming shortened V by 2 bases and J by 0 bases, and 5 bases separated the two germline ends. Per the germline V gene, CDR1 is SNHLY and CDR2 is FYNNEI. The CDR3 consists of 14 residues. About this clone: What it binds is not known.

TCRdb keeps only in-frame clones here, not all; method: immunoSEQ multiplex PCR. The sample lists about 150,000 clones, around 83% seen once, with roughly 5.1% in the top ten. This chain joins TRBV2 and TRBJ1-5; D call uncertain. The source is an adult who received the AZD1222 COVID-19 vaccine. The sequenced sample was peripheral blood, obtained 28 days after the second AZD1222 dose. The CDR3 here is CASSETTSNQPQHF. As DNA, the CDR3 is TGTGCCAGCAGTGAAACAACTAGCAATCAGCCCCAGCATTTT.